The present TCR beta chain was sequenced within a study of tumor-infiltrating lymphocytes in oesophageal squamous cell carcinoma. TCRdb re-called the PCR reads with MiXCR, one entry per CDR3 protein. The sample lists some 12,000 distinct CDR3 sequences, about 60% occurring once. Germline V gene lookup returns CDR1 MNHGY and CDR2 SAAAGT. The CDR3 has 14 amino acids. The genes are TRBV6-8 and TRBJ2-4; D ambiguous. With the DNA end fitting TRBJ2-6 better, the J assignment may be wrong. The receptor was derived from a male donor with esophageal squamous cell carcinoma. The sequenced sample was esophageal tumor tissue. CDR3 residues: CASSYIDGANVLTF. The CDR3 bases are TGTGCCAGCAGTTACATTGATGGGGCCAACGTCCTGACTTTC.